This is a list of T cell receptor beta chains from one sample in a study of blood T cells in healthy people across ages. TCRdb independently ran MiXCR on the 5' RACE reads; one entry per CDR3 protein. The data hold over 1,500,000 distinct CDR3 sequences, with roughly two fifths observed a single time. The specimen was blood. These receptors originate from a human donor in good health. Each CDR3 is given with its conserved first and last residue. D genes are given only for firm matches. Size values are once, few and many counts, or a class for expanded clones, and some rows have none.

abundance | j_gene | v_gene | len | d_gene | CDR3aa | CDR3nt
many | TRBJ1-1 | TRBV12-3/TRBV12-4 | 11 | NA | CASIRNTEAFF | TGTGCCAGCATTAGGAACACTGAAGCTTTCTTT
few | TRBJ2-1 | TRBV4-3 | 15 | NA | CASSQEGDAYNEQFF | TGCGCCAGCAGCCAAGAGGGGGACGCGTACAATGAGCAGTTCTTC
few | TRBJ2-7 | TRBV7-9 | 18 | TRBD1 | CASSLYPVGQVFSYEQYF | TGTGCCAGCAGCTTATACCCCGTTGGACAGGTATTCTCCTACGAGCAGTACTTC
few | TRBJ1-4 | TRBV4-2 | 15 | NA | CASSQDTERNEKLFF | TGTGCCAGCAGCCAAGATACAGAGAGAAATGAAAAACTGTTTTTT
NA | TRBJ1-4 | TRBV9 | 15 | TRBD1 | CASSVTGQRNEKLFF | TGTGCCAGCAGCGTCACGGGACAGAGAAATGAAAAACTGTTTTTT
NA | TRBJ2-5 | TRBV11-2 | 18 | TRBD2 | CASSPRGLAGVLRETQYF | TGTGCCAGCAGCCCCCGGGGCCTAGCGGGGGTTCTCCGGGAGACCCAGTACTTC
many | TRBJ2-7 | TRBV9 | 13 | NA | CASSVGGSYEQYF | TGTGCCAGCAGTGTGGGGGGATCCTACGAGCAGTACTTC
NA | TRBJ1-2 | TRBV19 | 13 | NA | CASSITRGRGYTF | TGTGCCAGTAGTATTACGCGGGGACGGGGCTACACCTTC
few | TRBJ1-6 | TRBV5-1 | 17 | TRBD1 | CASSAYRDRGTDSPLHF | TGCGCCAGCAGCGCATACCGGGACAGGGGAACGGATTCGCCCCTCCACTTT
few | TRBJ2-3 | TRBV12-3/TRBV12-4 | 14 | NA | CASSTRDPPGAQYF | TGTGCCAGCAGTACGCGGGACCCCCCAGGGGCGCAGTATTTT